This T cell receptor beta chain was obtained from a study of early T cells in non-severe SARS-CoV-2 infection. Turning to the study itself: Sequenced bulk RNA came from whole blood that was unsorted, and chains were unpaired.

This clonotype is categorized as medium-sized. Trimming shortened V by 5 bases and J by 0 bases, and 14 bases separated the two germline ends. The length of the CDR3 is 15 residues. Germline CDR1 and CDR2: SQVTM and ANQGSEA. In the library, individual cDNA molecules carried attached unique molecular identifiers. TCRdb processed the 5' RACE reads anew with MiXCR; each CDR3 protein has one entry. The sample holds some 66,000 distinct CDR3 sequences, over 8% seen once. Sequenced: whole blood. The sequence was collected from an adult who was a healthcare worker with PCR-confirmed SARS-CoV-2 infection or an uninfected control (not recorded which). V is TRBV29-1 and J is TRBJ1-3; D is uncertain. The CDR3: CSVQAGSNSGNTIYF. Here the CDR3 DNA reads TGCAGCGTTCAAGCAGGCTCGAACTCTGGAAACACCATATATTTT.